These 19 T cell receptor beta chains were all obtained from the same sample, sequenced in a study of T cell changes during pregnancy in multiple sclerosis. Assay used: immunoSEQ multiplex PCR; TCRdb lists only in-frame clones, some missing. This table has about 40,000 clones, around nine tenths appearing once. This material consisted of CD8+ T cells from peripheral blood mononuclear cells, taken before pregnancy. These receptors all come from a female donor with multiple sclerosis, enrolled in a pregnancy study.

The chain joins TRBV25-1 to TRBJ1-1; no clear D. The CDR3 loop spans 13 amino acids. Germline V gives CDR1 MGHDK, CDR2 SYGVNS. Trimming shortened V by 4 bases and J by 0 bases, and 6 bases separated the two germline ends. The CDR3 DNA is TGTGCCAGCAGTGCGTTAATGAACACTGAAGCTTTCTTT. Its translation is CASSALMNTEAFF. Drawing the rest from reference TRBV25-1 and TRBJ1-1, the complete variable domain is EADIYQTPRYLVIGTGKKITLECSQTMGHDKMYWYQQDPGMELHLIHYSYGVNSTEKGDLSSESTVSRIRTEHFPLTLESARPSHTSQYLCASSALMNTEAFFGQGTRLTVV.

On this clone: At one of its ends the junction is not consistent with the germline gene, which may arise from a read error. The V and J genes are TRBV19 and TRBJ2-3; TRBD2 agrees at 8 bases. This CDR3 comprises 14 residues. The germline gives CDR1 LNHDA, CDR2 SQIVND (reference sequence). The CDR3 spells CASSGPHSGENLGF. The CDR3 coding sequence is TGTGCCAGTAGTGGCCCTCATAGCGGGGAAAACCTCGGTTTT.

The V and J genes are TRBV2 and TRBJ1-1, with D perhaps TRBD1 (6 bases). Trimming took 2 bases from V and 3 from J, leaving 16 bases between them. Per germline, CDR1 SNHLY and CDR2 FYNNEI. The CDR3 sequence is 16 residues long. As DNA, the CDR3 is TGTGCCAGCAGTGAATATCGGGGCAGGGGCGACACTGAAGCTTTCTTT. It encodes CASSEYRGRGDTEAFF.

This rearrangement joins TRBV19 to TRBJ2-7; possible D gene TRBD2, 5 bases. The germline V gene encodes CDR1 LNHDA and CDR2 SQIVND (reference sequence). V was trimmed by 10 bases and J by 5 bases, leaving 18 bases between them. The CDR3 loop spans 13 amino acids. This CDR3 reads CATARGIANEQYF. Here the CDR3 DNA reads TGTGCCACTGCTCGGGGAATAGCGAACGAGCAGTACTTC.

The genes are TRBV5-4 and TRBJ1-2, with D possibly TRBD1 on 5 matching bases. V was trimmed by 5 bases and J by 6 bases, leaving 17 bases between them. Germline V CDR1 and CDR2: SGHNT, YYREEE (reference sequence). The CDR3 sequence is 14 residues long. The CDR3 sequence is CASSLKGQGHGYTF. As DNA, the CDR3 is TGTGCCAGCAGTCTAAAGGGGCAGGGTCATGGCTACACCTTC.

This chain uses TRBV6-4 with TRBJ2-1, with 7 bases fitting TRBD2. CDR1 MRHNA and CDR2 SNTAGT come from the germline V gene. Trimming at V came to 4 bases and at J to 3 bases, leaving 6 bases not matched to a gene. The CDR3 is made up of 15 amino acids. The CDR3 loop is CASSGSGEGYNEQFF. CDR3 DNA: TGTGCCAGCAGTGGGAGCGGGGAAGGCTACAATGAGCAGTTCTTC.

The chain couples TRBV29-1 to TRBJ2-5; tentatively, D is TRBD1 (6 bases). The CDR3 extends over 13 amino acids. CDR1 and CDR2 (germline): SQVTM, ANQGSEA. V was trimmed by 4 bases and J by 5 bases, leaving 14 bases between them. CDR3 region: CSVGFQGQETQYF. The CDR3 region has the DNA TGCAGCGTTGGGTTCCAGGGGCAGGAGACCCAGTACTTC.

The V gene is TRBV28, the J gene TRBJ2-1, with 7 bases aligning to TRBD1. V shed 4 bases and J 1 base; nucleotides not matched to a gene: 7. This CDR3 contains 16 residues. CDR1 MDHEN and CDR2 SYDVKM come from the germline V gene. In DNA, the CDR3 is TGTGCCAGCAGTTCCACAGGGGAGAGGTCCTACAATGAGCAGTTCTTC. It yields the protein CASSSTGERSYNEQFF.

This clone was seen a few times. The chain employs TRBV15 and TRBJ1-5, with 9 positions matching TRBD1. Unmatched junction bases numbered 11, after V lost 3 bases and J lost 11 bases. Germline V gene data show CDR1 as LNHNV and CDR2 as YYDKDF (reference sequence). CDR3 length: 15 amino acids. Written as DNA, the CDR3 is TGTGCCACCAGCAGTGACAGGGGGGCCACAATGTCCCAGCATTTT. As protein: CATSSDRGATMSQHF.

The chain joins TRBV7-9 to TRBJ1-3; D possibly corresponds to TRBD1 (6 bases). Germline assignment: CDR1 SEHNR and CDR2 FQNEAQ (reference sequence). The CDR3 spans 16 residues. V was clipped by 5 bases and J by 2 bases, with 16 bases between them. The DNA of the CDR3 is TGTGCCAGCAGCCCGACAGGTATCGGCCCTGGAAACACCATATATTTT. This encodes CASSPTGIGPGNTIYF.

This clone was counted once. The chain employs TRBV5-8 and TRBJ2-1, with a possible D match to TRBD1 (6 bases). The CDR3 has 17 amino acids. Germline loops: CDR1 SGHTS, CDR2 YDEGEE. V lost 0 bases to trimming and J lost 6 bases, with 19 bases between them. This chain's CDR3 is CASSLDPRGFRRNEQFF. The DNA for the CDR3 is TGTGCCAGCAGCTTGGACCCCAGGGGTTTCCGACGCAATGAGCAGTTCTTC.

This clone was picked up one time. The chain is built from TRBV7-9 and TRBJ1-1; D may be TRBD1 (6 bases). V gave up 4 bases and J gave up 1 base, with 13 bases separating them. Germline V CDR1 and CDR2: SEHNR, FQNEAQ (reference sequence). This CDR3 is built from 15 residues. Here the CDR3 reads CASSSPTGGNTEAFF. The CDR3 DNA is TGTGCCAGCAGCTCACCGACAGGTGGGAACACTGAAGCTTTCTTT.

The chain employs TRBV4-1 and TRBJ1-2, with 7 bases lining up with TRBD1. Germline V gene data show CDR1 as MGHRA and CDR2 as YSYEKL. The CDR3 is 17 residues long. V trimming: 0 bases; J trimming: 2 bases; junction bases outside the gene matches: 9. In DNA, the CDR3 is TGCGCCAGCAGCCAAGATCGGACAGGACAAATCAACTATGGCTACACCTTC. Amino acids: CASSQDRTGQINYGYTF.

The V and J genes are TRBV27 and TRBJ2-7, with TRBD1 matching 10 bases. The CDR3 loop spans 16 amino acids. Germline CDR1 is MNHEY and CDR2 is SMNVEV (reference sequence). V lost 6 bases, J lost 4 bases, and 12 bases stayed unmatched. The CDR3 region has the DNA TGTGCCAGCAGGGGGATCCAGACAGGGGGCGGGTACGAGCAGTACTTC. Amino acid sequence: CASRGIQTGGGYEQYF.

This clone has a single count. This rearrangement joins TRBV7-9 to TRBJ2-7; D call uncertain. The germline gives CDR1 SEHNR, CDR2 FQNEAQ (reference sequence). V gave up 5 bases and J gave up 0 bases, with 5 bases separating them. The CDR3 consists of 12 residues. As DNA, the CDR3 is TGTGCCAGCAGCCCCCTCTCCTACGAGCAGTACTTC. This codes for CASSPLSYEQYF.

This chain connects TRBV28 to TRBJ2-7; 15 bases agree with TRBD2. V lost 5 bases, J lost 5 bases, and 7 bases stayed unmatched. Germline V gene data show CDR1 as MDHEN and CDR2 as SYDVKM. CDR3 length: 16 amino acids. The CDR3 here is CASSNGLAGGSHEQYF. Written as DNA, the CDR3 is TGTGCCAGCAGTAACGGACTAGCGGGAGGGTCCCACGAGCAGTACTTC.

The chain recombines TRBV7-9 with TRBJ2-5, with TRBD2 identical over 8 bases. Germline assignment: CDR1 SEHNR and CDR2 FQNEAQ (reference sequence). V shed 4 bases, J shed 5 bases, and the junction held 12 bases outside the gene matches. This CDR3 is 16 amino acids long. The CDR3 coding sequence is TGTGCCAGCAGCTCCCTGAAGACGGGAGGGTGGGAGACCCAGTACTTC. As protein: CASSSLKTGGWETQYF.

The chain joins TRBV27 to TRBJ2-7, with no clear D. This CDR3 is built from 14 residues. Trimming removed 3 bases from V and 4 bases from J, with 13 bases in between. CDR1 and CDR2 (germline): MNHEY, SMNVEV (reference sequence). The CDR3 nucleotides read TGTGCCAGCAGTTTTGCAGAGGAAGGTTACGAGCAGTACTTC. Amino acid sequence: CASSFAEEGYEQYF.

On this clone: An end of the junction differs from the germline gene, which may be a read error. This chain links TRBV7-7 with TRBJ2-3; 9 positions agree with TRBD2. CDR3 length: 15 residues. Germline CDR1 is SSHAT and CDR2 is FNYEAQ (reference sequence). The chain's CDR3 is CASSLGGRDTDTQYF. The CDR3 DNA follows: TGTGCTAGCAGCTTAGGCGGGAGGGACACAGATACGCAGTATTTT.